This T cell receptor beta chain was sequenced during a study of blood T cell repertoires in COVID-19. Study at large: Acute and convalescent COVID-19 samples came from the United States, Italy and Spain. Nucleic acid was either cDNA or gDNA, and it came from T cells, B-cell-depleted T cells, or PBMCs.

Germline V gene data show CDR1 as LNHDA and CDR2 as SQIVND (reference sequence). The CDR3 extends over 15 amino acids. V lost 3 bases and J lost 4; bases outside the gene matches: 4. Seattle's cohort entered during active infection and was followed longitudinally. Per the original data handling: Estimation of nucleated cell counts was performed using reference gene primer amplification. Only in-frame clones appear in the TCRdb table, and some are missing; sequencing was by immunoSEQ multiplex PCR. From that table come the V and J calls and clone size; the DNA was used to work out D and trimming. There are about 160,000 clones in the sample; 82% occur only once, and 5.5% to 7.5% lies in the top ten.

The sequenced sample consisted of peripheral blood. This TCR was recovered from a woman aged 40 to 50 with COVID-19, enrolled during active disease. This chain joins TRBV19 and TRBJ2-1; 9 bases line up with TRBD1. DNA of the CDR3: TGTGCCAGTAGTATGGACAGGGGTTTATACAATGAGCAGTTCTTC. Protein product: CASSMDRGLYNEQFF.